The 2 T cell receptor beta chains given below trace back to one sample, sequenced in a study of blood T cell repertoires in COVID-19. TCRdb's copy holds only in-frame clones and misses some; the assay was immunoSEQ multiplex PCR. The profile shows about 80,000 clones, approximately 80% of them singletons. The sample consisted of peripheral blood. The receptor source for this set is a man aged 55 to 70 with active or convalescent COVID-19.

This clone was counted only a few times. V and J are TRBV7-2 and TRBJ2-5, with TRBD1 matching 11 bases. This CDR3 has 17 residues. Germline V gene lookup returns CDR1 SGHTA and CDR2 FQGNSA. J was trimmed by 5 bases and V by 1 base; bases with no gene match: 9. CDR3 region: CASSLVVGQGASETQYF. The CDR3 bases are TGTGCCAGCAGCTTAGTCGTCGGACAGGGGGCGAGCGAGACCCAGTACTTC.

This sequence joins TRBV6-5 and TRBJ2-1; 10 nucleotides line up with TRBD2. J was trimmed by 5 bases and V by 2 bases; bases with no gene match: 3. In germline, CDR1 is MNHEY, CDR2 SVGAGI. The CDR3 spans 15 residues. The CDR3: CASSYTSGTHNEQFF. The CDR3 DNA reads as TGTGCCAGCAGTTACACTAGCGGGACTCACAATGAGCAGTTCTTC.